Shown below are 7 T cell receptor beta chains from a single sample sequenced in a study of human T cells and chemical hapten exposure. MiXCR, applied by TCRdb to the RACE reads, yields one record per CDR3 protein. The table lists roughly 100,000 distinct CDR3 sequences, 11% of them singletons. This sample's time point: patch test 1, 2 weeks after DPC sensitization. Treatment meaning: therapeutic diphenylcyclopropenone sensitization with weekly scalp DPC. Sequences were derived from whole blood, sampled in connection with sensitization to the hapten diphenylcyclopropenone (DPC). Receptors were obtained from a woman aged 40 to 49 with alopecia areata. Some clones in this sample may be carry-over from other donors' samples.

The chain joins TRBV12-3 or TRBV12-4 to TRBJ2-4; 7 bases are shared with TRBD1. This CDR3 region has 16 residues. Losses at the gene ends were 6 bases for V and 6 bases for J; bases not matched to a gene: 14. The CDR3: CASSPGQTSFGNIQYF. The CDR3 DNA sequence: TGTGCCAGCAGCCCGGGACAGACGAGCTTTGGAAACATTCAGTACTTC.

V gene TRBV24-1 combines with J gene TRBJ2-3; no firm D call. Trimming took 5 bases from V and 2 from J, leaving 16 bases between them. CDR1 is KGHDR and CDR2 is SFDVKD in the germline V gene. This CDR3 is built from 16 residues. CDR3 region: CATSAPDAGPTDTQYF. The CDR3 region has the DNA TGTGCCACCAGTGCCCCGGACGCAGGACCCACAGATACGCAGTATTTT.

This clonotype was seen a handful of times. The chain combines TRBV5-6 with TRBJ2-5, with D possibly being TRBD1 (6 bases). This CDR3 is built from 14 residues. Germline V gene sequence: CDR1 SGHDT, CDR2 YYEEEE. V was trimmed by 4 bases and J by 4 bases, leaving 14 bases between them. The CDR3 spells CASSRTGTRETQYF. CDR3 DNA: TGTGCCAGCAGCCGAACGGGGACACGAGAGACCCAGTACTTC.

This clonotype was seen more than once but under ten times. The CDR3 nucleotides read TGTGCCAGCAGCCCACGGACAGGGGAAAGGTCCGGGGAGCTGTTTTTT. Protein sequence: CASSPRTGERSGELFF. This sequence joins TRBV7-6 and TRBJ2-2; 9 nucleotides align to TRBD1. This CDR3 has 16 residues. V shed 5 bases, J shed 6 bases, and the junction held 10 bases outside the gene matches. Germline CDR1 SGHVS, CDR2 FNYEAQ.

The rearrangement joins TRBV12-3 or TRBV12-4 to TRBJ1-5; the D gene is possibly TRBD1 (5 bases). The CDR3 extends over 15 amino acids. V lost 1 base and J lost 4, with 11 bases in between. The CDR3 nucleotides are TGTGCCAGCAGTTTAGAGGCCGGGGCGAATCAGCCCCAGCATTTT. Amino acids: CASSLEAGANQPQHF.

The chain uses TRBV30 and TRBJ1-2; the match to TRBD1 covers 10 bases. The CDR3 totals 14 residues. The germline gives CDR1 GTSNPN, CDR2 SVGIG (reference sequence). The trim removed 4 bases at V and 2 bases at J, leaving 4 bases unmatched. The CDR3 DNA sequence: TGTGCCTGGATCCCGACAGGGGGCAACTATGGCTACACCTTC. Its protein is CAWIPTGGNYGYTF.

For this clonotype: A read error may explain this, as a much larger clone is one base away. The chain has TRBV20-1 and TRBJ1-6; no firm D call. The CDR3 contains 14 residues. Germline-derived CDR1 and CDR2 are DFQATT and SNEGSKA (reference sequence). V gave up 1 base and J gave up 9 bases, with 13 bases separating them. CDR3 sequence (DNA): TGCAGTGCTAGAGGATACGAAGGAAGTTCACCCCTCCACTTT. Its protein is CSARGYEGSSPLHF.